A single sample gave rise to the 10 T cell receptor beta chains below, sequenced in a study of T cells in Graves' hyperthyroidism and ophthalmopathy. Using RNA transcripts as the source, TCR beta CDR3 regions were amplified. An initial round of RT-PCR targeting the TCR CDR3 relied on the HTBI primer set. Each CDR3 protein is one row after TCRdb ran MiXCR on the multiplex PCR reads. The repertoire holds under 350,000 distinct CDR3 sequences, roughly a fifth seen once, with around 50% in the top ten. The sample taken for sequencing was blood. The receptors here all came from a woman aged 45 to 65 with Graves' hyperthyroidism.

At least ten counts were recorded for this clonotype. This rearrangement joins TRBV3-1 to TRBJ1-2, with TRBD1 matching over 9 bases. Germline V gene data show CDR1 as LGHDT and CDR2 as YNNKEL (reference sequence). The CDR3 has 16 residues. Losses at the gene ends were 0 bases for V and 3 bases for J; bases not matched to a gene: 5. The CDR3 DNA reads TGTGCCAGCAGCCAAGACATGGGACAGGGTTACTATGGCTACACCTTC. This encodes CASSQDMGQGYYGYTF.

As regards this clonotype: One junction end does not reproduce the germline sequence, and a read error may be involved. V usage is TRBV4-1 and J usage is TRBJ2-3, with TRBD2 identical over 13 bases. CDR3 length equals 15 residues. Germline V CDR1 and CDR2: MGHRA, YSYEKL. CDR3 in amino acids: CASRGLAGRTDTQYF. The CDR3 coding sequence is TGTGCCAGCAGGGGACTAGCGGGGCGCACAGATACGCAGTATTTT.

This clonotype turned up a few times. J is TRBJ2-1 and V is TRBV7-2; 14 bases agree with TRBD2. Losses at the gene ends were 5 bases for V and 6 bases for J; bases not matched to a gene: 9. Germline CDR1 SGHTA, CDR2 FQGNSA. This CDR3 comprises 17 residues. CDR3 sequence (DNA): TGTGCCAGCAGCCTGACTAGCGGGGGGGGACCGGGCAATGAGCAGTTCTTC. Its translation: CASSLTSGGGPGNEQFF.

Many counts were recorded for this clonotype. The V gene is TRBV28, the J gene TRBJ1-5; possible D gene TRBD1, 5 bases. V lost 1 base and J 3 bases, leaving 13 bases between the germline ends. CDR3 size: 16 residues. Germline V gene data show CDR1 as MDHEN and CDR2 as SYDVKM. CDR3 amino acids: CASSLLGGLNNQPQHF. The CDR3 bases are TGTGCCAGCAGTTTATTGGGGGGTCTAAACAATCAGCCCCAGCATTTT.

This clonotype was seen at least ten times. The chain carries TRBV11-2 and TRBJ2-2; D not certain. This CDR3 is 12 amino acids long. CDR1 SGHAT and CDR2 FQNNGV come from the germline V gene. V was cut by 3 bases and J by 4 bases, with 3 bases left in between. In DNA form, the CDR3 reads TGTGCCAGCAGCTTCCTCACCGGGGAGCTGTTTTTT. It encodes CASSFLTGELFF. The full variable domain, rest sourced from reference TRBV11-2 and TRBJ2-2, is EAGVAQSPRYKIIEKRQSVAFWCNPISGHATLYWYQQILGQGPKLLIQFQNNGVVDDSQLPKDRFSAERLKGVDSTLKIQPAKLEDSAVYLCASSFLTGELFFGEGSRLTVL.

This clonotype was detected a few times. This sequence joins TRBV5-6 and TRBJ1-3, with a possible D match to TRBD1 (6 bases). The CDR3 has 16 residues. Germline CDR1 and CDR2: SGHDT and YYEEEE. V lost 3 bases and J 0 bases, leaving 13 bases between the germline ends. CDR3 DNA: TGTGCCAGCAGCTCCCGGACAGACAACTCTGGAAACACCATATATTTT. Amino acids: CASSSRTDNSGNTIYF.

The table lists this clonotype with many counts. The chain joins TRBV12-3 or TRBV12-4 to TRBJ1-1, with 7 bases lining up with TRBD1. The CDR3 has 12 residues. Losses at the gene ends were 6 bases for V and 7 bases for J; bases not matched to a gene: 5. The CDR3 nucleotides are TGTGCCAGCAGGGGCACAGGGGATGAAGCTTTCTTT. Translation: CASRGTGDEAFF.

This clonotype occurred many times. This chain uses TRBV6-1 with TRBJ2-1, with D perhaps matching TRBD1 (6 bases). V lost 3 bases, J lost 3 bases, and 15 bases lay in between. The CDR3 covers 16 residues. Germline CDR1 MNHNS, CDR2 SASEGT. The CDR3 loop reads CASSDRLWGHYNEQFF. The CDR3 bases are TGTGCCAGCAGTGACCGCCTATGGGGGCACTACAATGAGCAGTTCTTC.

This clonotype showed up many times. The rearrangement joins TRBV7-2 to TRBJ2-5; D ambiguous. V was cut by 0 bases and J by 5 bases, with 7 bases left in between. This CDR3 region has 13 residues. CDR1 and CDR2 (germline): SGHTA, FQGNSA. In DNA, the CDR3 is TGTGCCAGCAGCTTAGCGCGGCAGGAGACCCAGTACTTC. It encodes CASSLARQETQYF.

This clonotype was recorded many times. The chain combines TRBV29-1 with TRBJ2-2; 8 bases fit TRBD2. Trimming removed 3 bases from V and 0 bases from J; junction bases left unmatched: 3. The CDR3 runs 15 residues. The germline CDR1 and CDR2 sequences are SQVTM and ANQGSEA. Here the CDR3 reads CSVDKRGPNTGELFF. The CDR3 bases are TGCAGCGTTGACAAGCGGGGGCCGAACACCGGGGAGCTGTTTTTT.